The 9 T cell receptor beta chains in this list originate from one sample, sequenced in a study of T cells in localized non-small cell lung cancer. Repertoires were generated with immunoSEQ multiplex PCR, while TCRdb's copy carries only in-frame clones and drops some. This sample has 25,000 to 30,000 clones, with 65% to 85% found just once. Source: peripheral blood mononuclear cells, taken before any cancer treatment. These receptors were collected from a man aged 40 to 75 with stage III lung adenocarcinoma.

The V and J genes are TRBV18 and TRBJ2-5, with TRBD1 matching over 8 bases. Losses at the gene ends were 2 bases for V and 4 bases for J; bases not matched to a gene: 0. Germline CDR1 KGHSH, CDR2 LQKENI. The length of the CDR3 is 13 residues. The CDR3 reads CASSPDRGETQYF. The CDR3 nucleotides read TGTGCCAGCTCACCAGACAGGGGAGAGACCCAGTACTTC. Drawing the rest from reference TRBV18 and TRBJ2-5, the complete variable domain is NAGVMQNPRHLVRRRGQEARLRCSPMKGHSHVYWYRQLPEEGLKFMVYLQKENIIDESGMPKERFSAEFPKEGPSILRIQQVVRGDSAAYFCASSPDRGETQYFGPGTRLLVL.

This chain uses TRBV25-1 with TRBJ2-2; 9 bases line up with TRBD1. Germline values: CDR1 MGHDK, CDR2 SYGVNS. The CDR3 sequence is 17 residues long. V dropped 0 bases and J dropped 8; count of bases not matched to a gene: 10. Here the CDR3 reads CASSEYGQGRYIGELFF. CDR3 DNA: TGTGCCAGCAGTGAATACGGACAGGGGAGGTATATTGGGGAGCTGTTTTTT.

CDR3 coding DNA: TGTGCCAGCAGCTTCGTGGACTCTGGAAACACCATATATTTT. Its translation is CASSFVDSGNTIYF. This chain connects TRBV11-2 to TRBJ1-3; no firm D call. CDR3 length: 14 residues. V was shortened by 3 bases and J by 0 bases, with 6 bases between the two germline ends. Germline V gives CDR1 SGHAT, CDR2 FQNNGV. Drawing the rest from reference TRBV11-2 and TRBJ1-3, the complete variable domain is EAGVAQSPRYKIIEKRQSVAFWCNPISGHATLYWYQQILGQGPKLLIQFQNNGVVDDSQLPKDRFSAERLKGVDSTLKIQPAKLEDSAVYLCASSFVDSGNTIYFGEGSWLTVV.

V is TRBV11-2 and J is TRBJ1-1; D remains unclear. The germline V and J ends were trimmed by 1 base and 1 base, with 4 bases remaining between them. The V gene's germline CDR1 is SGHAT and CDR2 FQNNGV. The CDR3 extends over 13 amino acids. The CDR3 region has the DNA TGTGCCAGCAGCTTAGTACAGAACACTGAAGCTTTCTTT. Translating gives CASSLVQNTEAFF.

This chain uses TRBV25-1 with TRBJ1-2; perhaps TRBD1 as D (6 bases). Germline CDR1 and CDR2: MGHDK and SYGVNS. V lost 8 bases and J lost 2, with 6 bases in between. The CDR3 spans 11 residues. The CDR3 here is CASGTNYGYTF. CDR3 nucleotides: TGTGCCAGCGGGACAAACTATGGCTACACCTTC.

The chain couples TRBV5-1 to TRBJ2-7; 8 bases match TRBD1. The CDR3 has 15 amino acids. The germline gives CDR1 SGHRS, CDR2 YFSETQ. With V trimmed by 4 bases and J by 0 bases, 6 bases remained unmatched. As DNA, the CDR3 is TGCGCCAGCAGCCGGGGGACAGGTAGCTCCTACGAGCAGTACGTC. This codes for CASSRGTGSSYEQYV.

CDR3 sequence (DNA): TGTGCCAGCGGCTCCCCAGTGGGACAGAAGTACGAGCAGTACGTC. It specifies CASGSPVGQKYEQYV. This chain connects TRBV27 to TRBJ2-7; 7 bases match TRBD1. Germline-derived CDR1 and CDR2 are MNHEY and SMNVEV (reference sequence). This CDR3 is 15 amino acids long. J lost 4 bases, V lost 8 bases, and 14 bases had no gene match.

In its sample, this clone is medium-sized. The J gene is TRBJ2-1, the V gene TRBV6-4; either TRBD1 or TRBD2 may fit D (5 bases each). Trimming pared 4 bases from V and 7 bases from J, leaving 14 bases between. Germline V gene sequence: CDR1 MRHNA, CDR2 SNTAGT. This CDR3 is 14 amino acids long. CDR3 coding DNA: TGTGCCAGCAGTGGGGCGTCAGAGGGGAATGAGCAGTTCTTC. Protein: CASSGASEGNEQFF.

The J gene is TRBJ1-2, the V gene TRBV1; TRBD1, the D gene given by the table, was not confirmed from the DNA. TRBV1 counts as a pseudogene. This CDR3 has 14 residues. The CDR3 nucleotides read TGCACCGGCAGCCAAACAAGACAGGGGTATGGCTACACCTTC. Amino acid sequence: CTGSQTRQGYGYTF.